Listed below are T cell receptor beta chains from one sample, sequenced in a study of circulating CD8 cells and anti-PD-1 response in melanoma. MiXCR, applied by TCRdb to the reads, yields one record per CDR3 protein. This repertoire shows just under 450 distinct CDR3 sequences, about 5.5% found once; its top ten account for 38%. The sample consisted of CD8+ T cells from PBMCs, taken at baseline or after one month of anti-PD-1 therapy (not recorded which). Source of these receptors: a human donor with melanoma. CDR3s include the opening cysteine and the closing phenylalanine or tryptophan. D genes are given only for firm matches. Some rows mark clone size as missing; the rest say once, few, many or name a class of expanded clone.

clone size | D gene | J gene | V gene | CDR3 protein | CDR3 DNA
large | . | TRBJ1-6 | TRBV6-1 | CASSEAYRANSPLHF | TGTGCCAGCAGTGAAGCGTACAGGGCTAATTCACCCCTCCACTTT
. | . | TRBJ2-1 | TRBV19 | CASSIYASVVYNEQFF | TGTGCCAGTAGTATTTACGCTTCAGTCGTCTACAATGAGCAGTTCTTC
large | TRBD1 | TRBJ2-7 | TRBV20-1 | CSARDVKGTETYEQYF | TGCAGTGCTAGAGATGTAAAGGGGACAGAGACCTACGAGCAGTACTTC
large | . | TRBJ1-2 | TRBV20-1 | CSARAWTPANYGYTF | TGCAGTGCTAGGGCGTGGACACCTGCTAACTATGGCTACACCTTC
. | . | TRBJ2-1 | TRBV30 | CAWSVILANEQFF | TGTGCCTGGAGTGTAATACTAGCTAATGAGCAGTTCTTC
few | TRBD2 | TRBJ2-1 | TRBV7-2 | CASSDRTSGVHNEQFF | TGTGCCAGCAGCGACCGGACTAGCGGGGTACACAATGAGCAGTTCTTC
. | . | TRBJ2-5 | TRBV2 | CASTELASETQYF | TGTGCCAGCACTGAGCTGGCTAGCGAGACCCAGTACTTC
large | TRBD1 | TRBJ2-2 | TRBV29-1 | CSVEGRGLHTGELFF | TGCAGCGTTGAAGGCAGGGGGTTGCACACCGGGGAGCTGTTTTTT
large | . | TRBJ1-1 | TRBV27 | CASSDDSETNTEAFF | TGTGCCAGCAGTGACGACTCAGAGACGAACACTGAAGCTTTCTTT
large | . | TRBJ2-2 | TRBV25-1 | CASEQGIGELFF | TGTGCCAGCGAACAGGGTATCGGGGAGCTGTTTTTT
. | . | TRBJ1-3 | TRBV28 | CASRDPGSGNTIYF | TGTGCCAGCAGGGACCCCGGCTCTGGAAACACCATATATTTT
large | . | TRBJ2-2 | TRBV2 | CASSEAGGELFF | TGTGCCAGCAGTGAAGCGGGCGGGGAGCTGTTTTTT
large | . | TRBJ2-3 | TRBV27 | CASSRVTGRTDTQYF | TGTGCCAGCAGTCGGGTGACAGGGAGGACAGATACGCAGTATTTT
medium-sized | TRBD1 | TRBJ2-7 | TRBV5-1 | CASTLYLDRGREQYF | TGCGCCAGCACCCTCTACCTCGACAGGGGGCGTGAGCAGTACTTC
. | . | TRBJ1-1 | TRBV6-6 | CASSYGAQAFF | TGTGCCAGCAGTTACGGGGCCCAAGCTTTCTTT
. | TRBD2 | TRBJ2-7 | TRBV6-6 | CASSAGTSGGFRVYEQYF | TGTGCCAGCAGTGCCGGGACTAGCGGGGGCTTCAGGGTATACGAGCAGTACTTC
. | . | TRBJ2-2 | TRBV2 | CASGGTENGELFF | TGTGCCAGCGGCGGGACAGAGAACGGGGAGCTGTTTTTT
medium-sized | . | TRBJ2-5 | TRBV7-2 | CASSMDRETQYF | TGTGCCAGCAGCATGGACCGGGAGACCCAGTACTTC
medium-sized | . | TRBJ1-2 | TRBV30 | CAWIDGSNYGYTF | TGTGCCTGGATTGACGGATCTAACTATGGCTACACCTTC
large | TRBD1 | TRBJ2-3 | TRBV7-3 | CASSSGQGAGDTQYF | TGTGCCAGCAGCTCGGGACAGGGGGCCGGGGATACGCAGTATTTT
large | . | TRBJ2-7 | TRBV27 | CASSFAPDRSSSYEQYF | TGTGCCAGCAGTTTTGCCCCAGACAGGTCGAGCTCCTACGAGCAGTACTTC
large | . | TRBJ1-1 | TRBV5-4 | CASSAKGGNTEAFF | TGTGCCAGCAGCGCCAAAGGGGGGAACACTGAAGCTTTCTTT
large | . | TRBJ2-7 | TRBV27 | CASSPTVGSYEQYF | TGTGCCAGCAGTCCGACAGTGGGATCCTACGAGCAGTACTTC
hyperexpanded | . | TRBJ2-1 | TRBV15 | CATSLSDNEQFF | TGTGCCACCAGCCTGAGCGACAATGAGCAGTTCTTC
medium-sized | . | TRBJ2-7 | TRBV7-2 | CASSLVEKGEQYF | TGTGCCAGCAGCTTAGTTGAGAAGGGCGAGCAGTACTTC
large | . | TRBJ1-2 | TRBV7-2 | CASSLVGRPEGGYTF | TGTGCCAGCAGCTTAGTTGGGCGTCCGGAGGGTGGCTACACCTTC
large | TRBD1 | TRBJ2-7 | TRBV4-1 | CASSQQGDKAYEQYF | TGCGCCAGCAGCCAACAGGGGGATAAAGCCTACGAGCAGTACTTC
large | . | TRBJ2-5 | TRBV25-1 | CASSSSLTQYF | TGTGCCAGCAGCTCCTCCCTGACCCAGTACTTC
medium-sized | TRBD1 | TRBJ2-7 | TRBV7-3 | CASSLTAGQVLSEQYF | TGTGCCAGCAGCTTAACAGCCGGACAGGTCCTCTCCGAGCAGTACTTC
large | TRBD2 | TRBJ2-3 | TRBV7-2 | CASSPGLAGGPRTDTQYF | TGTGCCAGCAGCCCCGGACTAGCGGGGGGCCCAAGGACAGATACGCAGTATTTT
few | . | TRBJ2-7 | TRBV20-1 | CSARGRSHSSYEQYF | TGCAGTGCTAGGGGGAGGAGCCACAGCTCCTACGAGCAGTACTTC
. | . | TRBJ1-2 | TRBV13 | CASSSPKRTRPDGYTF | TGTGCCAGCAGTTCTCCAAAAAGGACTCGACCGGATGGCTACACCTTC
large | . | TRBJ2-7 | TRBV5-5 | CASSLEVSGTHEQYF | TGTGCCAGCAGCTTGGAAGTGTCAGGGACCCACGAGCAGTACTTC
medium-sized | . | TRBJ2-5 | TRBV27 | CASSVMSSSPQYF | TGTGCCAGCAGCGTTATGAGCTCAAGCCCCCAGTACTTC
medium-sized | . | TRBJ1-1 | TRBV4-1 | CASSQVSGGNTEAFF | TGCGCCAGCAGCCAAGTCTCGGGGGGCAACACTGAAGCTTTCTTT
few | . | TRBJ1-4 | TRBV11-1 | CASSHGKATNEKLFF | TGTGCCAGCAGCCACGGTAAAGCAACTAATGAAAAACTGTTTTTT
large | TRBD1 | TRBJ2-4 | TRBV7-2 | CASSQGDPEPDIQYF | TGTGCCAGCAGCCAGGGGGACCCAGAACCGGACATTCAGTACTTC
. | TRBD1 | TRBJ2-7 | TRBV19 | CASSWGQGREQYF | TGTGCCAGTAGTTGGGGACAGGGCCGGGAGCAGTACTTC
medium-sized | . | TRBJ1-3 | TRBV28 | CASSHPSYGNTIYF | TGTGCCAGCAGCCACCCTTCGTATGGAAACACCATATATTTT
. | TRBD2 | TRBJ2-1 | TRBV28 | CASRPEGLAGGLYNEQFF | TGTGCCAGCAGACCCGAGGGACTAGCGGGGGGGCTATACAATGAGCAGTTCTTC
large | . | TRBJ1-1 | TRBV29-1 | CSSREGIGTEAFF | TGCAGCAGCCGAGAGGGGATCGGCACTGAAGCTTTCTTT
large | TRBD2 | TRBJ2-7 | TRBV29-1 | CSVESGGFHEQYF | TGCAGCGTTGAGAGCGGGGGCTTCCACGAGCAGTACTTC
. | TRBD1 | TRBJ2-1 | TRBV6-4 | CASSAKGGTGEQFF | TGTGCCAGCAGCGCTAAGGGGGGGACAGGGGAGCAGTTCTTC
medium-sized | . | TRBJ2-3 | TRBV24-1 | CATSVAITDTQYF | TGTGCCACCAGTGTAGCGATCACAGATACGCAGTATTTT
large | . | TRBJ2-7 | TRBV7-2 | CASSLELTGWVEQYF | TGTGCCAGCAGCTTAGAGCTTACAGGCTGGGTCGAGCAGTACTTC
large | . | TRBJ1-1 | TRBV25-1 | CASARGGYTEAFF | TGTGCCAGCGCCCGAGGAGGGTACACTGAAGCTTTCTTT
medium-sized | TRBD1 | TRBJ2-7 | TRBV2 | CASHPTGTGDYEQYF | TGTGCCAGCCACCCCACAGGGACAGGGGACTACGAGCAGTACTTC
. | . | TRBJ2-2 | TRBV28 | CASRGVSTGELFF | TGTGCCAGCAGGGGGGTATCCACCGGGGAGCTGTTTTTT
hyperexpanded | . | TRBJ2-2 | TRBV19 | CASTRTDIYAEVGELFF | TGTGCCAGTACTCGGACAGACATATACGCGGAGGTCGGGGAGCTGTTTTTT
medium-sized | . | TRBJ1-2 | TRBV12-3/TRBV12-4 | CASSLGGSYGYTF | TGTGCCAGCAGTTTAGGGGGAAGCTATGGCTACACCTTC
large | TRBD1 | TRBJ2-7 | TRBV4-3 | CASSYSRTGVYEQYF | TGCGCCAGCAGCTACAGTAGGACAGGGGTATACGAGCAGTACTTC
large | . | TRBJ2-7 | TRBV11-2 | CASSLGQLYEQYF | TGTGCCAGCAGCTTAGGACAGCTCTACGAGCAGTACTTC
medium-sized | . | TRBJ2-1 | TRBV7-3 | CASSLGLPTSNEQFF | TGTGCCAGCAGCTTAGGGCTCCCTACAAGCAATGAGCAGTTCTTC
medium-sized | . | TRBJ2-7 | TRBV19 | CATATSSYEQYF | TGTGCCACCGCGACATCCTCCTACGAGCAGTACTTC
hyperexpanded | TRBD2 | TRBJ2-4 | TRBV6-1 | CASSGRTSGGNAKNIQYF | TGTGCCAGCAGTGGAAGGACTAGCGGGGGGAACGCCAAAAACATTCAGTACTTC